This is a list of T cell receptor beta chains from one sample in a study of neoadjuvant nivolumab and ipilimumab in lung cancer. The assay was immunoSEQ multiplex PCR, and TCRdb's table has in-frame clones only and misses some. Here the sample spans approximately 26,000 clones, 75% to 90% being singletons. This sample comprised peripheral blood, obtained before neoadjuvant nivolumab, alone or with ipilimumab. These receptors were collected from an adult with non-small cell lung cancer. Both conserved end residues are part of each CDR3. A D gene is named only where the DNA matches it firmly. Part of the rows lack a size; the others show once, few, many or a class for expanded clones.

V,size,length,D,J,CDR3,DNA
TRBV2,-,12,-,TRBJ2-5,CASSEMSGNQYF,TGTGCCAGCAGTGAAATGTCGGGGAACCAGTACTTC
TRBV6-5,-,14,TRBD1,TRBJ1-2,CASSSARQGYDYTF,TGTGCCAGCAGTTCGGCCAGACAGGGGTACGACTACACCTTC
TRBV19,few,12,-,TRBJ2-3,CASSISTDTQYF,TGTGCCAGTAGTATCTCCACAGATACGCAGTATTTT
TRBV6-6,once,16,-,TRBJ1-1,CASSYSSGSGGTEAFF,TGTGCCAGCAGTTACTCTTCGGGATCCGGGGGCACTGAAGCTTTCTTT
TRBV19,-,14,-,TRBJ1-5,CASRYQAGNQPQHF,TGTGCCAGTAGATACCAGGCGGGGAATCAGCCCCAGCATTTT
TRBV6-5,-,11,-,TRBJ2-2,CASSRQGELFF,TGTGCCAGCAGTAGACAGGGGGAGCTGTTTTTT
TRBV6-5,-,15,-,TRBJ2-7,CASIPPGGSSYEQYF,TGTGCCAGCATCCCCCCTGGGGGTAGCTCCTACGAGCAGTACTTC
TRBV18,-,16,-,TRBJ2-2,CASSLTRVANTGELFF,TGTGCCAGCTCACTGACACGTGTTGCGAACACCGGGGAGCTGTTTTTT
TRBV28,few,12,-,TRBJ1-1,CASISPRPEAFF,TGTGCCAGCATCTCCCCGCGGCCTGAAGCTTTCTTT
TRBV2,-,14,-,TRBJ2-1,CASSDSGSYNEQFF,TGTGCCAGCTCCGACAGCGGGTCCTACAATGAGCAGTTCTTC
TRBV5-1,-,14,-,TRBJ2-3,CASSEPGLSDTQYF,TGCGCCAGCAGCGAACCCGGGCTTTCGGATACGCAGTATTTT
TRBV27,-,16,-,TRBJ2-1,CASSLAVGGPAGEQFF,TGTGCCAGCAGTCTAGCAGTGGGGGGGCCGGCTGGGGAGCAGTTCTTC
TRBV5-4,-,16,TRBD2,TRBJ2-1,CASSERLASSYNEQFF,TGTGCCAGCAGCGAGAGACTAGCCAGCTCCTACAATGAGCAGTTCTTC
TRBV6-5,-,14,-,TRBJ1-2,CASRLTQMNYGYTF,TGTGCCAGCAGACTGACTCAAATGAACTATGGCTACACCTTC
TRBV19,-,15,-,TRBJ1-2,CASSIDRRTIYGYTF,TGTGCCAGTAGTATTGACCGGCGGACAATTTATGGCTACACCTTC
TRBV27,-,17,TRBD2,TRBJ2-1,CASSLERGAGFYNEQFF,TGTGCCAGCAGTTTGGAGCGGGGGGCCGGGTTCTACAATGAGCAGTTCTTC
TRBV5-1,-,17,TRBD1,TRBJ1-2,CASSLEGGTGVNYGYTF,TGCGCCAGCAGCTTGGAAGGCGGGACAGGGGTAAACTATGGCTACACCTTC
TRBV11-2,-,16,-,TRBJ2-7,CASSLDAPLLIYEQYF,TGTGCCAGCAGCTTAGACGCGCCCCTGTTGATCTACGAGCAGTACTTC
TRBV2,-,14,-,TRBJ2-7,CASIPTGGPYEQYF,TGTGCCAGCATTCCGACAGGTGGGCCCTACGAGCAGTACTTC
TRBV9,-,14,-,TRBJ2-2,CASSVWGSTGELFF,TGTGCCAGCAGCGTATGGGGGAGCACCGGGGAGCTGTTTTTT
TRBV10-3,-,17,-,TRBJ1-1,CATWQGGTSKGGTEAFF,TGTGCCACCTGGCAGGGTGGGACCTCCAAGGGTGGCACTGAAGCTTTCTTT
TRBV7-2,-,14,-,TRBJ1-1,CASSLQGESTEAFF,TGTGCCAGCAGCCTCCAGGGCGAGAGCACTGAAGCTTTCTTT
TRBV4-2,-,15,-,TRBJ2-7,CASSPREKGTYEQYF,TGTGCCAGCAGCCCCCGGGAGAAGGGGACCTACGAGCAGTACTTC
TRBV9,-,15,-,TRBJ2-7,CASSLGVGSSYEQYF,TGTGCCAGCAGCTTAGGGGTGGGCAGCTCCTACGAGCAGTACTTC
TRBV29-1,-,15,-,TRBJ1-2,CSVEGWSGANYGYTF,TGCAGCGTTGAAGGGTGGTCAGGGGCAAACTATGGCTACACCTTC
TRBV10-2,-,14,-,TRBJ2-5,CASSDRTTQETQYF,TGCGCCAGCAGTGATCGCACTACCCAAGAGACCCAGTACTTC
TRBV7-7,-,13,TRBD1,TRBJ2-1,CASSTNRGNEQFF,TGTGCCAGCAGCACCAACAGGGGCAATGAGCAGTTCTTC
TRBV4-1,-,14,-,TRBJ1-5,CASSQEEGRSPQHF,TGCGCCAGCAGCCAAGAAGAGGGGAGGTCGCCCCAGCATTTT
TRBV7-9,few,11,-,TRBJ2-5,CASSLFETQYF,TGTGCCAGCAGCTTATTTGAGACCCAGTACTTC
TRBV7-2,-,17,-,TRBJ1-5,CASSLAFRGTQNQPQHF,TGTGCCAGCAGCTTAGCTTTTAGGGGGACACAAAATCAGCCCCAGCATTTT
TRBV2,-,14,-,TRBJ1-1,CASSDFRGGTEAFF,TGTGCCAGCAGTGATTTTCGGGGGGGCACTGAAGCTTTCTTT
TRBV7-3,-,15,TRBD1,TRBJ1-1,CASSLNRGANTEAFF,TGTGCCAGCAGCTTAAACAGGGGTGCGAACACTGAAGCTTTCTTT
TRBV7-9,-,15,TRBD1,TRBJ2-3,CASSSGQVGPDTQYF,TGTGCCAGCAGCTCGGGACAGGTGGGCCCAGATACGCAGTATTTT
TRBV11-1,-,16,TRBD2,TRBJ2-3,CASSWTSGDITDTQYF,TGTGCCAGCAGCTGGACTAGCGGGGATATCACAGATACGCAGTATTTT
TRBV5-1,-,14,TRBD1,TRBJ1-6,CASSRDRERSPLHF,TGCGCCAGCAGCCGGGACAGGGAGAGATCACCCCTCCACTTT
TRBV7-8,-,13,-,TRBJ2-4,CASSSGRENIQYF,TGTGCCAGCAGCTCAGGTCGGGAAAACATTCAGTACTTC
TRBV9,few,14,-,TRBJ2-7,CASSVATSSDEQYF,TGTGCCAGCAGCGTGGCGACTAGTTCAGACGAGCAGTACTTC
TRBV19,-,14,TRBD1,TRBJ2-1,CASSIGTDLIEQFF,TGTGCCAGTAGTATTGGGACAGATCTGATTGAGCAGTTCTTC
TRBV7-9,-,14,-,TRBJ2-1,CASEKKSSYNEQFF,TGTGCCAGCGAGAAAAAGAGCTCCTACAATGAGCAGTTCTTC
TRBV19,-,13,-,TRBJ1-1,CASSARGNTEAFF,TGTGCCAGTAGTGCCCGAGGGAACACTGAAGCTTTCTTT
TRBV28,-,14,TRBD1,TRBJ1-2,CASRPGGARYGYTF,TGTGCCAGCAGGCCAGGGGGGGCACGTTATGGCTACACCTTC
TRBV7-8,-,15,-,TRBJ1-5,CASSLRDRSNQPQHF,TGTGCCAGCAGCTTAAGAGACAGGTCTAATCAGCCCCAGCATTTT
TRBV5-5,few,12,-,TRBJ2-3,CASSLDSDTQYF,TGTGCCAGCAGCTTGGACTCAGATACGCAGTATTTT
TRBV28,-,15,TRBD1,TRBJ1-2,CASSFAVTGDYGYTF,TGTGCCAGCAGTTTTGCCGTGACAGGGGATTATGGCTACACCTTC
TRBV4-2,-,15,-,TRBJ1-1,CASSHSGAMNTEAFF,TGTGCCAGCAGCCATAGCGGGGCCATGAACACTGAAGCTTTCTTT
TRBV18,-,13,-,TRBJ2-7,CASSPGGSYEQYF,TGTGCCAGCTCACCCGGGGGCTCCTACGAGCAGTACTTC
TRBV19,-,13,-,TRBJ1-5,CASRGVANQPQHF,TGTGCCAGTAGGGGGGTGGCCAATCAGCCCCAGCATTTT